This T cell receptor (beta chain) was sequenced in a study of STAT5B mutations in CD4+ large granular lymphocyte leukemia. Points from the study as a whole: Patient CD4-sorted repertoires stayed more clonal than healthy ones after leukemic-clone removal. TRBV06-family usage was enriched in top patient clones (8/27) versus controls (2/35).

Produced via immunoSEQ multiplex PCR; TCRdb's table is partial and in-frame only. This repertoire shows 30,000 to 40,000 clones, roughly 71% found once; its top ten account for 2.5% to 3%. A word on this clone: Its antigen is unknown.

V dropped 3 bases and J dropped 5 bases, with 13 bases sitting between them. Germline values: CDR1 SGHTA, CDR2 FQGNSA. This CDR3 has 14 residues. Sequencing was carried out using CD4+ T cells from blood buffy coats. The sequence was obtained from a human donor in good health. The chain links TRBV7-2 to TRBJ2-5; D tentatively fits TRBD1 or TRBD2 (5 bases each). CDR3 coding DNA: TGTGCCAGCAGCTTTTACGGGGCCCAGGAGACCCAGTACTTC. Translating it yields CASSFYGAQETQYF.